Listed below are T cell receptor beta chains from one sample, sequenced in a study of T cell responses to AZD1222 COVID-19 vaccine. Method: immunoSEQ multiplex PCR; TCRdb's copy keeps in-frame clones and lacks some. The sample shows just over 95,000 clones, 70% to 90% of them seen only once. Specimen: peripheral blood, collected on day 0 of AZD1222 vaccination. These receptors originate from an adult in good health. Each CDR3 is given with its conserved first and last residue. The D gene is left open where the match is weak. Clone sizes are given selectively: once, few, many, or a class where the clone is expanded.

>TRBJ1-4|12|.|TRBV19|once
TGTGCCAGTAGAAGAGGGGATGAAAAACTGTTTTTT
CASRRGDEKLFF
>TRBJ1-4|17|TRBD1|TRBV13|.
TGTGCCAGCAGCTTTCGGACAGGGGGGACAACTAATGAAAAACTGTTTTTT
CASSFRTGGTTNEKLFF
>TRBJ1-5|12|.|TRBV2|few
TGTGCCAGCAGTACACAGAATCAGCCCCAGCATTTT
CASSTQNQPQHF
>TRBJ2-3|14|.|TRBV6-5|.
TGTGCCAGCAGTTACAGCAGTACCGCAGATACGCAGTATTTT
CASSYSSTADTQYF
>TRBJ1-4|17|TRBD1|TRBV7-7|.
TGTGCTAGCAGGCCCGGAGGACAGGGGACAACTAATGAAAAACTGTTTTTT
CASRPGGQGTTNEKLFF
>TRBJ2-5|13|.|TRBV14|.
TGTGCCAGCAGCCGGTCAATGGGGGAGACCCAGTACTTC
CASSRSMGETQYF
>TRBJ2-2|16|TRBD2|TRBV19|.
TGTGCCAGTAGTCCCTTTGGCGGGGGGGCCACCGGGGAGCTGTTTTTT
CASSPFGGGATGELFF
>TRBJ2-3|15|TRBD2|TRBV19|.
TGTGCCAGTAGTCGACTAGCGGGGTTCACAGATACGCAGTATTTT
CASSRLAGFTDTQYF
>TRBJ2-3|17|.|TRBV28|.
TGTGCCAGCAGTTCCCCGCCTGGGGGGGCCGGCACAGATACGCAGTATTTT
CASSSPPGGAGTDTQYF
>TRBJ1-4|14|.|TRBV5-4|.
TGTGCCAGCAGCTTCTCCCCAGATGATGAAAAACTGTTTTTT
CASSFSPDDEKLFF
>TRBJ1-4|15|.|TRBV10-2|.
TGCGCCAGCCAACCGGGGACTGCAACTAATGAAAAACTGTTTTTT
CASQPGTATNEKLFF
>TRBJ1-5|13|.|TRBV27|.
TGTGCCAGCAGTTTTAGTTACAATCAGCCCCAGCATTTT
CASSFSYNQPQHF
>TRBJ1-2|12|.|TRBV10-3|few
TGTGCCATCAGCGGAGGAGGCGGTGGCTACACCTTC
CAISGGGGGYTF
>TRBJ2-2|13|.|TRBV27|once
TGTGCCAGCACTCCAGGGATCCCCGGGGAGCTGTTTTTT
CASTPGIPGELFF
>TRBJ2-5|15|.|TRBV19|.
TGTGCCAGTAGTATCTACCCAGGACAGCAAGAGACCCAGTACTTC
CASSIYPGQQETQYF
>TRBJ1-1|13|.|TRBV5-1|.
TGCGCCAGCAGCTTGACAGCCAACACTGAAGCTTTCTTT
CASSLTANTEAFF
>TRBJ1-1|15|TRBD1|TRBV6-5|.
TGTGCCACCAAGAGCTTGCTACTGACAGGGGCTGAAGCTTTCTTT
CATKSLLLTGAEAFF
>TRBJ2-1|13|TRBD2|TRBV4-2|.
TGTGCCAGCAGCCAAGGAGCGGGGGGCATACAGTTCTTC
CASSQGAGGIQFF
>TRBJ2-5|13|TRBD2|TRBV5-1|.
TGCGCCAGCAGCGGCGGGGGACAAGAGACCCAGTACTTC
CASSGGGQETQYF
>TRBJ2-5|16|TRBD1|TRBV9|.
TGTGCCAGCAGCGCCCGGACAGGGGGGTACCAAGAGACCCAGTACTTC
CASSARTGGYQETQYF
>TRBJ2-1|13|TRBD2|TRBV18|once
TGTGCCAGCTCACTGGCCGGGGGGAATGAGCAGTTCTTC
CASSLAGGNEQFF
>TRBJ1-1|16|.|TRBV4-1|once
TGCGCCAGCACCCCTCGTTACCGGGACTCCGGCGCTGAAGCTTTCTTT
CASTPRYRDSGAEAFF
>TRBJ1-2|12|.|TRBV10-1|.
TGCGCCAGCAGTAGACAGGCCTATGGCTACACCTTC
CASSRQAYGYTF
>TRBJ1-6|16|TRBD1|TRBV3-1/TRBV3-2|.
TGTGCCAGCAGCCAAGCGGACAGGAGATATAATTCACCCCTCCACTTT
CASSQADRRYNSPLHF
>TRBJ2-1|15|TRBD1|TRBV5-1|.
TGCGCCAGCAGCCGGTGGGGACAGGGCCCTAATGAGCAGTTCTTC
CASSRWGQGPNEQFF
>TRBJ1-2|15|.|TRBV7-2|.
TGTGCCAGCAGCCGGATGACAGGCAATGGGTATGGCTACACCTTC
CASSRMTGNGYGYTF
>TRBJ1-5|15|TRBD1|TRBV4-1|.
TGCGCCAGCAGCCAAGGTGGGACAGTCAATCAGCCCCAGCATTTT
CASSQGGTVNQPQHF
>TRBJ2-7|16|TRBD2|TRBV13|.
TGTGCCAGCAGCAGAATACTAGCGGGGGGTTGCTACGAGCAGTACTTC
CASSRILAGGCYEQYF
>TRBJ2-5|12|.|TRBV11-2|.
TGTGCCAGCAGCTTAGTTAGGGAGACCCAGTACTTC
CASSLVRETQYF
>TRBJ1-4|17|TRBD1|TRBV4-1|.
TGCGCCAGCAGCCTACCCGGACAGGGTCGGATTAATGAAAAACTGTTTTTT
CASSLPGQGRINEKLFF
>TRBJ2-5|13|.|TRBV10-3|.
TGTGCCATCGGTGACAGGCCGCAAGAGACCCAGTACTTC
CAIGDRPQETQYF
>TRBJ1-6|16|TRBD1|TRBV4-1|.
TGCGCCAGCAGCCGGTTACCGGACAGGGGTAATTCACCCCTCCACTTT
CASSRLPDRGNSPLHF
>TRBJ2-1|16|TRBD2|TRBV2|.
TGTGCCAGCAGCCTTAGCGGGGGGGCAAACTACAATGAGCAGTTCTTC
CASSLSGGANYNEQFF
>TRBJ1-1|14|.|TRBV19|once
TGTGCCAGTAGTTACAGGGAAGGGTACACTGAAGCTTTCTTT
CASSYREGYTEAFF
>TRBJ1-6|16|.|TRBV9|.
TGTGCCAGCAGCGACGCCCGGGGACACTATAATTCACCCCTCCACTTT
CASSDARGHYNSPLHF
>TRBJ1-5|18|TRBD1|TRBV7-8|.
TGTGCCAGCAGCTTAGGGCGTTTGACCAGGGGGGACCGTGGGCCCCAGCATTTT
CASSLGRLTRGDRGPQHF
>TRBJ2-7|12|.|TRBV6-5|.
TGTGCCAGCGGCAGGCGCCTCTACGAGCAGTACTTC
CASGRRLYEQYF
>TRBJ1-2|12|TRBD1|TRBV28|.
TGTGCCAGCAGCCCCGGGACAGTTTACTACACCTTC
CASSPGTVYYTF
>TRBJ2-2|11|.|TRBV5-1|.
TGCGCCAGCTCTTCCACCGGGGAGCTGTTTTTT
CASSSTGELFF
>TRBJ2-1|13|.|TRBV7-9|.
TGTGCCAGCAGCTTCAGTTTAGGGGATGAGCAGTTCTTC
CASSFSLGDEQFF
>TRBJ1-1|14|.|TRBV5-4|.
TGTGCCAGCAGCTTGGTTGGGAGGGAAACTGAAGCTTTCTTT
CASSLVGRETEAFF
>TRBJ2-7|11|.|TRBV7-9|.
TGTGCCAGCAGCTTACGTTACGAGCAGTACTTC
CASSLRYEQYF
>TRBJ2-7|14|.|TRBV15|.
TGTGCCACCAGCAGAGTGGCAGGGGTGGGCGAGCAGTACTTC
CATSRVAGVGEQYF
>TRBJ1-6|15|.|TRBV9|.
TGTGCCAGCAGCGTACTGCACGGAGATAATTCACCCCTCCACTTT
CASSVLHGDNSPLHF
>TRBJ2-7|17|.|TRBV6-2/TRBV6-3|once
TGTGCCAGCAGTTACCGGCGAAGTCCCCCTGGTAGCTACGAGCAGTACTTC
CASSYRRSPPGSYEQYF
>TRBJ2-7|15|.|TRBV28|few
TGTGCCAGCAGTCCCGGGTTCGGAGTATCCTACGAGCAGTACTTC
CASSPGFGVSYEQYF
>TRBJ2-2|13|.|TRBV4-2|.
TGTGCCAGCAGCCAAGATTTAGCCGGGGAGCTGTTTTTT
CASSQDLAGELFF
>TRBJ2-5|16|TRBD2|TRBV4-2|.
TGTGCCAGCAGCCATAGTTGGACTAGCGGGGGGGAGACCCAGTACTTC
CASSHSWTSGGETQYF
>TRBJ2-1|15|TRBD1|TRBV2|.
TGTGCCAGCAGTGAAGGACAGGGGATTTCCAGTGAGCAGTTCTTC
CASSEGQGISSEQFF
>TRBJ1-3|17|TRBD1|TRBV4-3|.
TGCGCCAGCAGCCAGGAACAGGGACAGGGGACTGGAAACACCATATATTTT
CASSQEQGQGTGNTIYF
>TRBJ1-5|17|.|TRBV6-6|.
TGTGCCAGCAGTCCCGTTTTTGTGGGGGTGGGCAATCAGCCCCAGCATTTT
CASSPVFVGVGNQPQHF
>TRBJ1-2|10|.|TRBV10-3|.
TGTGCCATACAGGGAGGTGGCTACACCTTC
CAIQGGGYTF